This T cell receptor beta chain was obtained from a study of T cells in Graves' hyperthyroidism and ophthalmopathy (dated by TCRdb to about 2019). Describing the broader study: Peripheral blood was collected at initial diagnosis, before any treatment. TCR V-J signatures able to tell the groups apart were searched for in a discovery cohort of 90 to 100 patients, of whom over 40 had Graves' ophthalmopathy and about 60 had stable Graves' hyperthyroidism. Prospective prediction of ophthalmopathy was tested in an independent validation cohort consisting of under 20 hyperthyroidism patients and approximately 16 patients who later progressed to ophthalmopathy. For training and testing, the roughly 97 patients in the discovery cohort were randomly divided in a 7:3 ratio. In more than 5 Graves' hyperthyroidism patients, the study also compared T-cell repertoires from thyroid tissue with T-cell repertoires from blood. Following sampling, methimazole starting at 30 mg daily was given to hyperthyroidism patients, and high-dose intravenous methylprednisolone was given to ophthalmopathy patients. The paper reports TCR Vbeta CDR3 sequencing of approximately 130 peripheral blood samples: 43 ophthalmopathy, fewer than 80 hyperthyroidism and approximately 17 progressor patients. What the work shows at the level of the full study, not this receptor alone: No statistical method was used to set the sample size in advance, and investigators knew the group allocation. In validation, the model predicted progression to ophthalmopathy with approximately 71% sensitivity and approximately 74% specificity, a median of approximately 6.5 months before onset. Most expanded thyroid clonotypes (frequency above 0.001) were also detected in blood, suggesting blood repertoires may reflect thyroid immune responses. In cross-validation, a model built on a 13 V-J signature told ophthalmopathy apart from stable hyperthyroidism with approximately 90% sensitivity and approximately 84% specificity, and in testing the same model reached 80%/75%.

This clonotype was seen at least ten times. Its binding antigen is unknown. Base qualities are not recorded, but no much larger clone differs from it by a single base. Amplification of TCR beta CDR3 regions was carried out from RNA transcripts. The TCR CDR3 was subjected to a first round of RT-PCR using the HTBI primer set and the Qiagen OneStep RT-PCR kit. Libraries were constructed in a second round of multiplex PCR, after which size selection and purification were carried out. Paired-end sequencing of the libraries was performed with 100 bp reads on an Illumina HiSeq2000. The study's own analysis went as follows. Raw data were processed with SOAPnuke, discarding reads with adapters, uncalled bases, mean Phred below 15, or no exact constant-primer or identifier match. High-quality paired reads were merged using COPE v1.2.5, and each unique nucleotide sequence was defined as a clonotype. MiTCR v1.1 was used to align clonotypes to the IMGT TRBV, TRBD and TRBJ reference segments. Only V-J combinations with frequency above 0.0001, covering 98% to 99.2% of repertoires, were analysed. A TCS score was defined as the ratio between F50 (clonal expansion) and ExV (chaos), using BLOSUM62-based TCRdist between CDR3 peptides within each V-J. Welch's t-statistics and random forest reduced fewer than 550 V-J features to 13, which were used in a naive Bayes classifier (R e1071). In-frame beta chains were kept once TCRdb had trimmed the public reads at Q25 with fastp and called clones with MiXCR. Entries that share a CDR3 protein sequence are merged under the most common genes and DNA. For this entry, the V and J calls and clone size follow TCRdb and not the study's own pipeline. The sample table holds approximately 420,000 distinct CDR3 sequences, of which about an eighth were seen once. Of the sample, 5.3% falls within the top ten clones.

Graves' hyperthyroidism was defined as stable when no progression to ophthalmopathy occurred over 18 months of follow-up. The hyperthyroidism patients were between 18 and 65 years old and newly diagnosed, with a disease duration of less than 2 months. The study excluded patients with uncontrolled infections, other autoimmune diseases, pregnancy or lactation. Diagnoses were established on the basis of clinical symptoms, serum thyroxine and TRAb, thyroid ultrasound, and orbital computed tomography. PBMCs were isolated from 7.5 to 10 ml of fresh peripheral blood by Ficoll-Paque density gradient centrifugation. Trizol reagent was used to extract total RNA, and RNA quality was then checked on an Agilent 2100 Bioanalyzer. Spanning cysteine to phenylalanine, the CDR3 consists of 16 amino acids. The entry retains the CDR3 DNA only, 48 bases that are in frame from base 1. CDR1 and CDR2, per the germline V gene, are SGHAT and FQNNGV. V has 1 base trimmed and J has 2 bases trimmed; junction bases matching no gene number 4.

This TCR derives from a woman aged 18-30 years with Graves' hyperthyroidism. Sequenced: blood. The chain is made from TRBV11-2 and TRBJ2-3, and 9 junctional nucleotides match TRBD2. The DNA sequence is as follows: TGTGCCAGCAGCTTAGTTAGCGGGAGCCCCACAGATACGCAGTATTTT. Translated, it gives CASSLVSGSPTDTQYF.